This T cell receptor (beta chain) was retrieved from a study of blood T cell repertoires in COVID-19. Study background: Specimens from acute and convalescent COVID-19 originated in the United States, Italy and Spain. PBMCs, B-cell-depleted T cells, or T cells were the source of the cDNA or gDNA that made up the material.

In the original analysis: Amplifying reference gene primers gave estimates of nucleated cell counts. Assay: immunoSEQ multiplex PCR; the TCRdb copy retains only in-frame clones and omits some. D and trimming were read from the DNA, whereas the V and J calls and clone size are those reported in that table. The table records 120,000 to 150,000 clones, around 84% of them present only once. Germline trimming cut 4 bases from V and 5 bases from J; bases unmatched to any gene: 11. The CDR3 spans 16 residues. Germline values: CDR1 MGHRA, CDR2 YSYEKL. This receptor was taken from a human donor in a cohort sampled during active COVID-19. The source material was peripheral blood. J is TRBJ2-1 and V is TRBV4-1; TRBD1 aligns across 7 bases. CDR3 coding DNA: TGCGCCAGCAGCCGAGATGACAGGGAGAGGCACAATGAGCAGTTCTTC. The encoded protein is CASSRDDRERHNEQFF.